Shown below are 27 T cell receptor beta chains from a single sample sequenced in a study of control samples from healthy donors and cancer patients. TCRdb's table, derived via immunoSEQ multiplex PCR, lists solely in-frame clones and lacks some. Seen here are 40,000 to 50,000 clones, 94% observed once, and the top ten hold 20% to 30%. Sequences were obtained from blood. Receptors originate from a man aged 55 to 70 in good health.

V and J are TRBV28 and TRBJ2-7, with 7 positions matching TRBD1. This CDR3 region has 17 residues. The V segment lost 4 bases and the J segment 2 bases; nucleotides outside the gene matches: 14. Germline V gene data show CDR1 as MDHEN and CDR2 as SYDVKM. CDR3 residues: CASSSTPTGSWPYEQYF. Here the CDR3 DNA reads TGTGCCAGCAGTTCCACTCCGACAGGGAGTTGGCCCTACGAGCAGTACTTC.

CDR3: CASSQDNSFYEQYF. Written as DNA, the CDR3 is TGTGCCAGCAGCCAAGATAACAGCTTCTACGAGCAGTACTTC. The chain carries TRBV14 and TRBJ2-7; no reliable D call. Trimming took off 0 bases at V and 3 bases at J, with 9 bases between the two ends. The germline V gene encodes CDR1 SGHDN and CDR2 FVKESK. This CDR3 is built from 14 residues. The whole variable domain, filled in from reference TRBV14 and TRBJ2-7, reads EAGVTQFPSHSVIEKGQTVTLRCDPISGHDNLYWYRRVMGKEIKFLLHFVKESKQDESGMPNNRFLAERTGGTYSTLKVQPAELEDSGVYFCASSQDNSFYEQYFGPGTRLTVT.

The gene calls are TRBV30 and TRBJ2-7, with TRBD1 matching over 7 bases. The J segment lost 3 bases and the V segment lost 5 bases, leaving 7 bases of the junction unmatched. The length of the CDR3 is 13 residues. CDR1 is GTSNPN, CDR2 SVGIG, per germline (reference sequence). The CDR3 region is CAWGQASFYEQYF. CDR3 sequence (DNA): TGTGCCTGGGGACAGGCCTCCTTCTACGAGCAGTACTTC.

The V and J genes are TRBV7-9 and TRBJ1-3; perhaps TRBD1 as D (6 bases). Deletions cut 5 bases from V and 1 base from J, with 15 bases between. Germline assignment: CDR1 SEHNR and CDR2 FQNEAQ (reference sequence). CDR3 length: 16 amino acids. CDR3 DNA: TGTGCCAGCAGCCCCCGCCCCGGACAGTCTGGAAACACCATATATTTT. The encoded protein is CASSPRPGQSGNTIYF.

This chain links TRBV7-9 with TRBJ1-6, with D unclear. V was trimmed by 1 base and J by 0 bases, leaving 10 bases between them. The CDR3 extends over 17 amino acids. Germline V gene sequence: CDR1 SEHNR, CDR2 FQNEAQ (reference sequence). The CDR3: CASSLDIRISYNSPLHF. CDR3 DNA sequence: TGTGCCAGCAGCTTAGATATCCGAATCTCCTATAATTCACCCCTCCACTTT.

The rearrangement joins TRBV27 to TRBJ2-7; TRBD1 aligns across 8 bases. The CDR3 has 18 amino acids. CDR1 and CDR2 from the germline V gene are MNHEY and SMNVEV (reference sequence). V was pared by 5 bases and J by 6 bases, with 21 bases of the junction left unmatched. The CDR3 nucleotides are TGTGCCAGCAGTCCACCTTCAGGACACGCAGGGGGCTTCTCCGAGCAGTACTTC. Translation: CASSPPSGHAGGFSEQYF.

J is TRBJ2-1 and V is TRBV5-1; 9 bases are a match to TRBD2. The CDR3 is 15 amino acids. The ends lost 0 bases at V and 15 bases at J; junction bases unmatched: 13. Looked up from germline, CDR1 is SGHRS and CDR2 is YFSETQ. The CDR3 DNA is TGCGCCAGCAGCTTGGGTTCCACCGGGACTAGCCGGACGTTCTTC. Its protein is CASSLGSTGTSRTFF.

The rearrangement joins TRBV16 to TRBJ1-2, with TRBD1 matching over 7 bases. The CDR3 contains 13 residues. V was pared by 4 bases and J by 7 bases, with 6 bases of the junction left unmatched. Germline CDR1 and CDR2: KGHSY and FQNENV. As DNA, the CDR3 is TGTGCCAGCAGCCGCCAGACAGGGTTTGGCTACACCTTC. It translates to CASSRQTGFGYTF.

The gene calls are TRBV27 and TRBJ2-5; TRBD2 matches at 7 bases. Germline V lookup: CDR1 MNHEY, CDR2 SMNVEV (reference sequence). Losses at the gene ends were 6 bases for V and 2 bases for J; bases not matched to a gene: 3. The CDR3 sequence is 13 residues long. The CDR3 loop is CASRLRGQETQYF. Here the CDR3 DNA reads TGTGCCAGCAGACTGCGGGGGCAAGAGACCCAGTACTTC.

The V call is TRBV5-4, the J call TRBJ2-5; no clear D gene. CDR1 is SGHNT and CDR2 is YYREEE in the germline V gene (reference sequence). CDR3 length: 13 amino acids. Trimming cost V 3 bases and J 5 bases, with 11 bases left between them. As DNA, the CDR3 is TGTGCCAGCAGCTCCCCGACACTCGAGACCCAGTACTTC. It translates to CASSSPTLETQYF.

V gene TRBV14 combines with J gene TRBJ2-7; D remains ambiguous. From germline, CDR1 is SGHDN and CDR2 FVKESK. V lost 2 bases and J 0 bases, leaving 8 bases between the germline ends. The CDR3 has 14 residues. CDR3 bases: TGTGCCAGCAGCCAATTACGGAGCTCCTACGAGCAGTACTTC. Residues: CASSQLRSSYEQYF.

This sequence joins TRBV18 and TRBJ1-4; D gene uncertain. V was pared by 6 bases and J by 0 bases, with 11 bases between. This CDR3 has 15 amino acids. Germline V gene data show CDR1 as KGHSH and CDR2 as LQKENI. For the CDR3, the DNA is TGTGCCAGCTCGGAGGGAATTACAACTAATGAAAAACTGTTTTTT. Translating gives CASSEGITTNEKLFF.

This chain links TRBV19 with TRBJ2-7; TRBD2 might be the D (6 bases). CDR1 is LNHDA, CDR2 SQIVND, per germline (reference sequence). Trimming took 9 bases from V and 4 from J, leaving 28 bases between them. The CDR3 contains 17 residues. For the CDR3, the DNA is TGTGCCAGCGCACCCGGGACTGAGGTTAGTGGGCTGTACGAGCAGTACTTC. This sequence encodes CASAPGTEVSGLYEQYF.

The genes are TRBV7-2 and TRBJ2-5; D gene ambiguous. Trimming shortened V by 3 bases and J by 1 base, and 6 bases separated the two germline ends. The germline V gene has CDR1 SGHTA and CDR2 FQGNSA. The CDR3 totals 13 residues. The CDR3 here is CASSFPPQETQYF. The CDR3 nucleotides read TGTGCCAGCAGCTTCCCCCCCCAAGAGACCCAGTACTTC.

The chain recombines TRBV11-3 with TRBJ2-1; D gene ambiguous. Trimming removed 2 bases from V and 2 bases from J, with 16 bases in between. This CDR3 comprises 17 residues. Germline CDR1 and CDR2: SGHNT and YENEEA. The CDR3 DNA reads TGTGCCAGCAGCTTATCTTGGCCGGTCCGTACCTACAATGAGCAGTTCTTC. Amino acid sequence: CASSLSWPVRTYNEQFF.

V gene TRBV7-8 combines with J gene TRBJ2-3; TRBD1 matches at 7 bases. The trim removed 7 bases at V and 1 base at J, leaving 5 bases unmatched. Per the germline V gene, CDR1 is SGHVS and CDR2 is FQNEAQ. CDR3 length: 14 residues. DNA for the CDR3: TGTGCCAGCATGCGGACAGGAGGCACAGATACGCAGTATTTT. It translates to CASMRTGGTDTQYF.

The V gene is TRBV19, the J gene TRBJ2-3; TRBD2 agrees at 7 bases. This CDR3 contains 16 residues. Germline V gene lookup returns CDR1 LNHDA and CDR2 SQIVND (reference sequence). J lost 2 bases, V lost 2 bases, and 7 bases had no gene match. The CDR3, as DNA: TGTGCCAGTAGTATAAGCGGGGCAGGGCTCACAGATACGCAGTATTTT. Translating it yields CASSISGAGLTDTQYF.

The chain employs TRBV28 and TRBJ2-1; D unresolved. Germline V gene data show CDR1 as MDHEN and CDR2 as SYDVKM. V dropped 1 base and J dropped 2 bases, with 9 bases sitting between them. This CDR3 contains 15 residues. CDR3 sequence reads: CASSLYLSTYNEQFF. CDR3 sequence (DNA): TGTGCCAGCAGTTTATACCTGTCTACCTACAATGAGCAGTTCTTC.

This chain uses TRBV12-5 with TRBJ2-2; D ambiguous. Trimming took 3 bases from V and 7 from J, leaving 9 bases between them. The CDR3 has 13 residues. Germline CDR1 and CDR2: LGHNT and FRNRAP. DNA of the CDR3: TGTGCTAGTGGTTTAAAAACGGGCGGGGAGCTGTTTTTT. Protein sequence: CASGLKTGGELFF.

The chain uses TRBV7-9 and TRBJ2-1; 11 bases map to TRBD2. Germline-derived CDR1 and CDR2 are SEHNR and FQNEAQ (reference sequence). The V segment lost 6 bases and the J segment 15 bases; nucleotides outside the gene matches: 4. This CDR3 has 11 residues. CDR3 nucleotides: TGTGCCAGCAGACTAGCGGGAGTAAGGTTCTTC. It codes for CASRLAGVRFF.

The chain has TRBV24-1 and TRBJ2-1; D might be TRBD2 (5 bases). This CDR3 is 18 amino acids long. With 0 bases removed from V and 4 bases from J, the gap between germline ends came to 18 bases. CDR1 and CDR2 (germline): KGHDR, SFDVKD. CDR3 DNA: TGTGCCACCAGTGATTTGGCGGGCGGGCAGATAAATTACAATGAGCAGTTCTTC. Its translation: CATSDLAGGQINYNEQFF.

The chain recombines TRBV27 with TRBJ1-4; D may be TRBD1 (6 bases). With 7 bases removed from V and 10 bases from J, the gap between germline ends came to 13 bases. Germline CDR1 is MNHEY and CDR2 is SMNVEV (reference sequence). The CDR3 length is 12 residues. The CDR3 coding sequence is TGTGCCAGCAACGGAGGGGGATCAAAACTGTTTTTT. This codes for CASNGGGSKLFF.

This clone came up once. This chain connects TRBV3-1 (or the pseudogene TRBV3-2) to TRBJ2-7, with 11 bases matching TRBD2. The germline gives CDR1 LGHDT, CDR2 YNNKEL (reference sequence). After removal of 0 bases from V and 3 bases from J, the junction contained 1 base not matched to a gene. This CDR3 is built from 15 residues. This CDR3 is CASSQETSGNYEQYF. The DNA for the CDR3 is TGTGCCAGCAGCCAAGAGACTAGCGGGAACTACGAGCAGTACTTC.

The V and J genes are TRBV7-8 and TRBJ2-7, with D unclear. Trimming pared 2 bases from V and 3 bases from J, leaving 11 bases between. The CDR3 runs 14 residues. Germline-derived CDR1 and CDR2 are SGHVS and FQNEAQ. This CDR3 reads CASSLSPAYYEQYF. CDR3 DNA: TGTGCCAGCAGCTTAAGTCCTGCTTACTACGAGCAGTACTTC.

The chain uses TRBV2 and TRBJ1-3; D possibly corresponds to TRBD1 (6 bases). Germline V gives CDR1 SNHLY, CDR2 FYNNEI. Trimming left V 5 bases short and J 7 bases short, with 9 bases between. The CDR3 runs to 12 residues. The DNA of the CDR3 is TGTGCCAGCAGTTGGACAGACAACACCATATATTTT. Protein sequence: CASSWTDNTIYF. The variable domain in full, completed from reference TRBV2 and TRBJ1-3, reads EPEVTQTPSHQVTQMGQEVILRCVPISNHLYFYWYRQILGQKVEFLVSFYNNEISEKSEIFDDQFSVERPDGSNFTLKIRSTKLEDSAMYFCASSWTDNTIYFGEGSWLTVV.

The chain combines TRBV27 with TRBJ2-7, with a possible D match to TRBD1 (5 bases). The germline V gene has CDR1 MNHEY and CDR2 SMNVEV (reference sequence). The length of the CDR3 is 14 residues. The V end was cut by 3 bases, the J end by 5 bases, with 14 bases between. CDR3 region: CASSLAGSHHEQYF. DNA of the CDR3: TGTGCCAGCAGTTTGGCAGGGTCTCACCACGAGCAGTACTTC.

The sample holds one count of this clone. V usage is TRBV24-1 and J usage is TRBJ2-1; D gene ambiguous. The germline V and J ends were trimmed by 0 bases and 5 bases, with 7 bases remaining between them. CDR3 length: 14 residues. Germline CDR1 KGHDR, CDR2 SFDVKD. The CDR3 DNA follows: TGTGCCACCAGTGATTTGCGCGTTGACAATGAGCAGTTCTTC. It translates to CATSDLRVDNEQFF.